The 23 T cell receptor beta chains given below trace back to one sample, sequenced in a study of T cells after yellow fever vaccination. Each CDR3 protein gets one entry after TCRdb re-called the 5' RACE reads with MiXCR. The sample lists 150,000 to 200,000 distinct CDR3 sequences, roughly 8.8% occurring once. Source: CD8+ T cells sorted from PBMCs, taken 45 days after the yellow fever booster vaccination. The receptors stem from a man between 18 and 35 years old who received the YFV17D yellow fever vaccine.

This chain connects TRBV7-7 to TRBJ2-5, with a possible D match to TRBD2 (6 bases). Trimming took off 1 base at V and 2 bases at J, with 14 bases between the two ends. The CDR3 loop spans 16 amino acids. Per germline, CDR1 SSHAT and CDR2 FNYEAQ (reference sequence). CDR3 bases: TGTGCCAGCAGCTTAGGGAGCGGGCGCTTACAAGAGACCCAGTACTTC. Translation gives CASSLGSGRLQETQYF.

This clonotype appeared a few times. The chain recombines TRBV4-1 with TRBJ1-2, with a weak D call TRBD1 (5 bases). The germline gives CDR1 MGHRA, CDR2 YSYEKL. Trimming pared 0 bases from V and 2 bases from J, leaving 10 bases between. CDR3 length: 15 amino acids. CDR3 nucleotide sequence: TGCGCCAGCAGCCAAGATGGGGGAGGAAACTATGGCTACACCTTC. Its translation: CASSQDGGGNYGYTF.

This clonotype appeared a few times. The CDR3 is CASAQGDVYSNQPQHF. CDR3 nucleotide sequence: TGTGCTAGTGCACAGGGGGACGTTTATAGCAATCAGCCCCAGCATTTT. The chain recombines TRBV12-5 with TRBJ1-5, with 8 bases that match TRBD1. V was pared by 7 bases and J by 0 bases, with 8 bases of the junction left unmatched. The CDR3 contains 16 residues. Germline V gene sequence: CDR1 LGHNT, CDR2 FRNRAP.

The V call is TRBV24-1, the J call TRBJ2-2; D unresolved. The CDR3 has 13 amino acids. V dropped 11 bases and J dropped 3 bases, with 12 bases sitting between them. Germline V gene sequence: CDR1 KGHDR, CDR2 SFDVKD. The CDR3: CAIRLPDTGELFF. DNA of the CDR3: TGTGCCATCCGACTGCCGGACACCGGGGAGCTGTTTTTT.

The chain carries TRBV7-6 and TRBJ1-6; D is unresolved. The CDR3 consists of 15 residues. Trimming stripped 0 bases from V and 9 bases from J, with 12 bases between. CDR1 SGHVS and CDR2 FNYEAQ come from the germline V gene. In nucleotides, the CDR3 is TGTGCCAGCAGCTTAGCGAGGTTAGAGGCTTCACCCCTCCACTTT. Translated, it gives CASSLARLEASPLHF.

The rearrangement joins TRBV27 to TRBJ1-3; no firm D call. V lost 5 bases and J 2 bases, leaving 10 bases between the germline ends. Germline V lookup: CDR1 MNHEY, CDR2 SMNVEV (reference sequence). CDR3 length: 14 residues. The CDR3 reads CASSLMGTGNTIYF. The DNA for the CDR3 is TGTGCCAGCAGTCTTATGGGTACTGGAAACACCATATATTTT.

A few counts support this clonotype. The rearrangement joins TRBV6-2 or TRBV6-3 to TRBJ2-7; D remains ambiguous. With 6 bases removed from V and 0 bases from J, the gap between germline ends came to 12 bases. CDR1 and CDR2 (germline): MNHEY, SVGEGT. The CDR3 sequence is 14 residues long. The CDR3 protein is CASSRRTDSYEQYF. CDR3 nucleotide sequence: TGTGCCAGCAGCCGCCGGACCGACTCCTACGAGCAGTACTTC.

V usage is TRBV28 and J usage is TRBJ2-1; 7 bases map to TRBD1. Germline V gene data show CDR1 as MDHEN and CDR2 as SYDVKM. This CDR3 has 14 amino acids. V gave up 1 base and J gave up 6 bases; unmatched junction bases: 3. CDR3 protein: CASSLLGQFNEQFF. CDR3 DNA sequence: TGTGCCAGCAGTTTATTGGGACAGTTCAATGAGCAGTTCTTC.

The J gene is TRBJ2-5, the V gene TRBV7-6, with TRBD2 matching over 7 bases. The germline V gene encodes CDR1 SGHVS and CDR2 FNYEAQ. This CDR3 has 14 residues. V was clipped by 5 bases and J by 2 bases; unmatched bases: 5. This CDR3 is CASSPVLAQETQYF. The CDR3 coding sequence is TGTGCCAGCAGCCCAGTACTAGCGCAAGAGACCCAGTACTTC.

This clonotype has a count of ten or more. The chain uses TRBV4-1 and TRBJ1-2, with TRBD1 identical over 7 bases. Losses at the gene ends were 2 bases for V and 6 bases for J; bases not matched to a gene: 12. Germline-derived CDR1 and CDR2 are MGHRA and YSYEKL. The CDR3 runs to 16 residues. CDR3 region: CASSQRDSSFTDGYTF. The DNA of the CDR3 is TGCGCCAGCAGCCAACGGGACAGCTCTTTTACCGATGGCTACACCTTC.

V gene TRBV19 combines with J gene TRBJ2-1, with D perhaps TRBD2 (6 bases). This CDR3 spans 15 amino acids. Germline V CDR1 and CDR2: LNHDA, SQIVND (reference sequence). V lost 1 base and J lost 3, with 10 bases in between. The CDR3 nucleotides are TGTGCCAGTAGTATAGTAACCGGGAGCTACAATGAGCAGTTCTTC. Amino acids: CASSIVTGSYNEQFF.

V usage is TRBV27 and J usage is TRBJ2-1, with D uncertain. The CDR3 is made up of 16 amino acids. V was shortened by 4 bases and J by 2 bases, with 15 bases between the two germline ends. The germline gives CDR1 MNHEY, CDR2 SMNVEV (reference sequence). This CDR3 reads CASSSLPPPPYNEQFF. CDR3 nucleotide sequence: TGTGCCAGCAGTTCCCTCCCACCCCCGCCCTACAATGAGCAGTTCTTC.

This clonotype was seen a handful of times. The rearrangement links TRBV6-2 or TRBV6-3 to TRBJ2-3, with 10 bases aligning to TRBD2. Per germline, CDR1 MNHEY and CDR2 SVGEGT. The CDR3 loop spans 15 amino acids. V lost 6 bases to trimming and J lost 1 base; unmatched junction nucleotides: 4. The CDR3 spells CASRASGGRTDTQYF. The DNA of the CDR3 is TGTGCCAGCAGGGCTAGCGGGGGCCGCACAGATACGCAGTATTTT.

This clonotype was observed a few times. V is TRBV6-5 and J is TRBJ1-6, with D possibly TRBD1 on 5 matching bases. The CDR3 has 14 residues. CDR1 and CDR2 (germline): MNHEY, SVGAGI. With 6 bases removed from V and 14 bases from J, the gap between germline ends came to 20 bases. The CDR3 spells CASRTPGTAPTLHF. Here the CDR3 DNA reads TGTGCCAGCAGAACCCCCGGGACGGCCCCAACCCTCCACTTT.

This clonotype was counted a few times. The gene calls are TRBV7-8 and TRBJ2-7; TRBD2 is a possible D gene (6 bases). CDR3 length: 13 residues. Germline CDR1 SGHVS, CDR2 FQNEAQ. Trimming took 1 base from V and 6 from J, leaving 10 bases between them. This CDR3 reads CASSLGGGVEQYV. The CDR3 DNA reads TGTGCCAGCAGCTTAGGGGGAGGCGTCGAGCAGTACGTC.

This clonotype was seen a handful of times. The V and J genes are TRBV12-3 or TRBV12-4 and TRBJ2-1, with TRBD2 matching over 11 bases. CDR3 size: 15 residues. V dropped 3 bases and J dropped 9; count of bases not matched to a gene: 7. CDR3 protein: CASSFLAGGSSEQFF. DNA for the CDR3: TGTGCCAGCAGTTTTCTAGCGGGGGGAAGTAGTGAGCAGTTCTTC.

The V and J genes are TRBV4-3 and TRBJ2-1; D is unresolved. The germline CDR1 and CDR2 sequences are LGHNA and YSLEER. Trimming took 2 bases from V and 3 from J, leaving 5 bases between them. There are 13 residues in the CDR3. CDR3 in DNA: TGCGCCAGCAGCCAACAGCACTACAATGAGCAGTTCTTC. Translating it yields CASSQQHYNEQFF.

The table lists this clonotype with a few counts. This chain links TRBV6-2 or TRBV6-3 with TRBJ1-5; D is ambiguous. Trimming removed 4 bases at V and 0 bases at J, with 4 bases between. This CDR3 region has 13 residues. CDR1 is MNHEY, CDR2 SVGEGT, per germline. For the CDR3, the DNA is TGTGCCAGCAGTTGGAATAGCAATCAGCCCCAGCATTTT. Its protein product is CASSWNSNQPQHF.

The chain couples TRBV6-6 to TRBJ2-3, with D possibly being TRBD2 (6 bases). This CDR3 is built from 18 residues. Germline-derived CDR1 and CDR2 are MNHNY and SVGAGI (reference sequence). Trimming shortened V by 3 bases and J by 2 bases, and 21 bases separated the two germline ends. As DNA, the CDR3 is TGTGCCAGCAGTTATACCCTTGAGACGGGGGATTACACAGATACGCAGTATTTT. Protein product: CASSYTLETGDYTDTQYF.

This clonotype was detected a few times. This rearrangement joins TRBV7-9 to TRBJ1-6; D is unclear. The germline gives CDR1 SEHNR, CDR2 FQNEAQ (reference sequence). Trimming removed 6 bases from V and 7 bases from J, with 16 bases in between. The CDR3 is 15 residues long. The CDR3 nucleotides read TGTGCCAGCAGTCGTACAGCGGTTGAGAATTCACCCCTCCACTTT. This encodes CASSRTAVENSPLHF.

The V and J genes are TRBV11-3 and TRBJ2-1, with 11 bases identical to TRBD2. Germline V gene lookup returns CDR1 SGHNT and CDR2 YENEEA. Unmatched junction bases numbered 3, after V lost 0 bases and J lost 2 bases. This CDR3 is built from 17 residues. CDR3 protein: CASSLEPSGGTYNEQFF. DNA of the CDR3: TGTGCCAGCAGCTTAGAGCCTAGCGGGGGGACCTACAATGAGCAGTTCTTC.

A few counts support this clonotype. CDR3 sequence reads: CASRQRDLPRSYNEQFF. The DNA for the CDR3 is TGTGCCAGCAGACAGCGGGACCTCCCTCGCTCCTACAATGAGCAGTTCTTC. The chain joins TRBV6-2 or TRBV6-3 to TRBJ2-1; 7 bases align to TRBD2. CDR1 MNHEY and CDR2 SVGEGT come from the germline V gene. The trim removed 6 bases at V and 0 bases at J, leaving 11 bases unmatched. CDR3 length equals 17 residues.

This rearrangement joins TRBV12-3 or TRBV12-4 to TRBJ1-1; no reliable D call. This CDR3 region has 15 residues. V lost 6 bases, J lost 1 base, and 15 bases lay in between. CDR3 sequence reads: CASSRVPDRNTEAFF. The CDR3 DNA is TGTGCCAGCAGCCGTGTCCCTGATCGGAACACTGAAGCTTTCTTT.